Listed here are 8 T cell receptor beta chains from one sample, sequenced in a study of T cells in Graves' hyperthyroidism and ophthalmopathy. Researchers amplified the TCR beta CDR3 regions from RNA transcripts. During a first-round RT-PCR of the TCR CDR3, the HTBI primer set was used. TCRdb processed the multiplex PCR reads anew with MiXCR; each CDR3 protein has one entry. The sample includes about 510,000 distinct CDR3 sequences, 14% of them seen just once. The specimen was blood. The receptor set was obtained from a woman aged 35 to 49 with Graves' hyperthyroidism.

The chain employs TRBV6-5 and TRBJ1-2, with D maybe TRBD1 (5 bases). This CDR3 comprises 17 residues. Trimming took 2 bases from V and 5 from J, leaving 21 bases between them. Germline lookup yields CDR1 MNHEY and CDR2 SVGAGI. The CDR3 spells CASSYDPGEGRGYGYTF. In DNA form, the CDR3 reads TGTGCCAGCAGTTACGACCCCGGAGAGGGGCGTGGATATGGCTACACCTTC.

This clonotype has a count of ten or more. This chain links TRBV20-1 with TRBJ2-7; D call uncertain. The germline CDR1 and CDR2 sequences are DFQATT and SNEGSKA (reference sequence). The CDR3 runs 11 residues. The V end was cut by 5 bases, the J end by 6 bases, with 11 bases between. DNA for the CDR3: TGCAGTGCTTCTCAGTTTGGCGAGCAGTACTTC. This gives the protein CSASQFGEQYF.

In its sample, this clonotype was seen many times. The chain links TRBV18 to TRBJ2-3, with TRBD2 matching over 8 bases. This CDR3 spans 16 amino acids. V trimming: 0 bases; J trimming: 4 bases; junction bases outside the gene matches: 6. Germline CDR1 and CDR2: KGHSH and LQKENI. This CDR3 is CASSPPIAGSSDTQYF. CDR3 DNA: TGTGCCAGCTCACCACCCATAGCGGGAAGTTCAGATACGCAGTATTTT.

In this sample, this clonotype turned up many times. The chain combines TRBV10-1 with TRBJ1-1, with unresolved D. Germline V CDR1 and CDR2: WNHNN, SYGVQD (reference sequence). V lost 0 bases and J lost 4, with 6 bases in between. The CDR3 spans 13 residues. The CDR3 region is CASSESMGTEAFF. CDR3 sequence (DNA): TGCGCCAGCAGTGAGTCCATGGGCACTGAAGCTTTCTTT.

This clonotype was observed at least ten times. J is TRBJ1-1 and V is TRBV5-1, with D perhaps TRBD1 (6 bases). The germline CDR1 and CDR2 sequences are SGHRS and YFSETQ. This CDR3 contains 16 residues. V gave up 2 bases and J gave up 1 base, with 15 bases separating them. As DNA, the CDR3 is TGCGCCAGCAGCTTCCCAGCGGGGGCTCCGAACACTGAAGCTTTCTTT. Its protein is CASSFPAGAPNTEAFF.

This clonotype has just a few counts. This sequence joins TRBV24-1 and TRBJ1-1; no reliable D call. With 7 bases removed from V and 5 bases from J, the gap between germline ends came to 10 bases. CDR3 length: 12 residues. Looked up from germline, CDR1 is KGHDR and CDR2 is SFDVKD. The CDR3 DNA follows: TGTGCCACCAGAGGGCCGGGGACTGAAGCTTTCTTT. It specifies CATRGPGTEAFF.

This clonotype was observed at least ten times. J is TRBJ2-5 and V is TRBV15, with D possibly TRBD2 on 6 matching bases. This CDR3 region has 15 residues. CDR1 is LNHNV and CDR2 is YYDKDF in the germline V gene (reference sequence). Trimming stripped 0 bases from V and 1 base from J, with 9 bases between. The CDR3 region is CATSRDLGLQETQYF. In DNA form, the CDR3 reads TGTGCCACCAGCAGAGATCTGGGACTCCAAGAGACCCAGTACTTC.

This clonotype was found many times. This rearrangement joins TRBV12-3 or TRBV12-4 to TRBJ2-1, with D uncertain. Trimming shortened V by 3 bases and J by 4 bases, and 7 bases separated the two germline ends. The CDR3 extends over 13 amino acids. The CDR3 region is CASSFLEYNEQFF. As DNA, the CDR3 is TGTGCCAGCAGTTTTCTAGAGTACAATGAGCAGTTCTTC.